This record looks at one T cell receptor (beta chain) sequence and its context. The data were obtained in a study of blood T cell repertoires in COVID-19. The length of the CDR3 is 12 residues. Trimming shortened V by 6 bases and J by 4 bases, and 9 bases separated the two germline ends. Germline CDR1 reads LNHDA; CDR2 reads SQIVND (reference sequence). Clones were sequenced by immunoSEQ multiplex PCR, and TCRdb holds only the in-frame ones, with some missing. The sample holds approximately 150,000 clones, roughly 80% seen once. This TCR derives from a woman aged 40 to 49 with acute COVID-19. Sequencing was done on a sample of PBMCs or T cells enriched from blood (not recorded which). The chain joins TRBV19 to TRBJ1-2; no clear D. This CDR3 reads CASSQRTYGYTF. CDR3 nucleotide sequence: TGTGCCAGTAGCCAGCGGACCTATGGCTACACCTTC.